These T cell receptor beta chains were read from a single sample in a study of T cells in Graves' hyperthyroidism and ophthalmopathy. One entry per CDR3 protein results from TCRdb running MiXCR on the multiplex PCR reads. Among about 400,000 distinct CDR3 sequences listed, 14% to 15% were seen once. The sequenced sample was blood. These receptors were taken from a man aged 18-30 years with Graves' ophthalmopathy. Each CDR3 is given with its conserved first and last residue. D genes are given only for firm matches. Not every row has a clone size; where given, it reads once, few, many or a size class.

cdr3_nt cdr3_aa d_call j_call clone_size v_call
TGTGCCAGCAGTTCCTTCAGTTACCCCCAAGAGACCCAGTACTTC CASSSFSYPQETQYF . TRBJ2-5 many TRBV6-1
TGCGCCAGCAGCTCGGGACAACCGAACACTGAAGCTTTCTTT CASSSGQPNTEAFF . TRBJ1-1 . TRBV5-1
TGTGCCAGCAGCCAAGCTAGCGGGGGACAAGAGACCCAGTACTTC CASSQASGGQETQYF TRBD2 TRBJ2-5 . TRBV4-2
TGTGCCAGCAGCTTTCAGGGAGGGGACACCGGGGAGCTGTTTTTT CASSFQGGDTGELFF TRBD2 TRBJ2-2 many TRBV7-8
TGTGCCACCAGTGATTTGGCTAGCGGGAGTCTTAATGAGCAGTTCTTC CATSDLASGSLNEQFF TRBD2 TRBJ2-1 many TRBV24-1
TGCAGTGCCAGACTACGGCGGGAAATACAAGAGACCCAGTACTTC CSARLRREIQETQYF . TRBJ2-5 many TRBV20-1
TGTGCCATCAGACCCGGGACAGGGGCCCCTTGGGGCAATGAGCAGTTCTTC CAIRPGTGAPWGNEQFF TRBD1 TRBJ2-1 few TRBV10-3
TGTGCCAGCAGTGACTCGACTAGTTTTGTCACTGATACGCAGTATTTT CASSDSTSFVTDTQYF . TRBJ2-3 few TRBV6-4
TGTGCCAGCAGTCCTACGACAAATATGAACACTGAAGCTTTCTTT CASSPTTNMNTEAFF . TRBJ1-1 many TRBV27
TGCGCCAGCAGCTTGAACACCCTGGGCGGTTCACCCCTCCACTTT CASSLNTLGGSPLHF . TRBJ1-6 many TRBV5-1
TGTGCCACCAGCTCCTATTTGGCGCAGGGGAATTCACCCCTCCACTTT CATSSYLAQGNSPLHF . TRBJ1-6 . TRBV15
TGTGCCAGCAGTCAGGGACAGCTTCCCTCCTACAATGAGCAGTTCTTC CASSQGQLPSYNEQFF TRBD1 TRBJ2-1 many TRBV6-1
TGTGCCAGCAGCCAAGTGGGAGGGAGGAAACTGTTTTTT CASSQVGGRKLFF . TRBJ1-4 many TRBV3-1
TGTGCCACCAGTGCCGCCGACAGGCCCTACGATACGCAGTATTTT CATSAADRPYDTQYF . TRBJ2-3 few TRBV24-1
TGTGCCACCTCGGCCGAGGGCGAGCAGTACTTC CATSAEGEQYF . TRBJ2-7 many TRBV2
TGCGCCAGCAGCCAAGATTTGAGACAGGGCAACTATGGCTACACCTTC CASSQDLRQGNYGYTF TRBD1 TRBJ1-2 many TRBV4-1
TGTGCCAGCAGCCCAGAAATGCTGGATACGCAGTATTTT CASSPEMLDTQYF . TRBJ2-3 few TRBV11-3
TGCAGTGCTAGAGGGAGCGGGAGGGCCGTCTACGAGCAGTACTTC CSARGSGRAVYEQYF TRBD2 TRBJ2-7 many TRBV20-1
TGTGCCAGCAGCTTAATCGTCTCTGGAAACACCATATATTTT CASSLIVSGNTIYF . TRBJ1-3 many TRBV11-1
TGTGCCACCAGTGAGGACAGGGGACAAGAGACCCAGTACTTC CATSEDRGQETQYF TRBD1 TRBJ2-5 few TRBV24-1
TGTGCCAGCAGCTCCCGGACAGGTTTTGGTGAGCAGTACTTC CASSSRTGFGEQYF TRBD1 TRBJ2-7 many TRBV11-3
TGTGCCAGCAGCTTATTGGACACAGGCCACGAGCAGTACTTC CASSLLDTGHEQYF . TRBJ2-7 many TRBV7-6
TGTGCCACCAGTGTAGGCGCGTCAGACGCAGATACGCAGTATTTT CATSVGASDADTQYF . TRBJ2-3 many TRBV24-1
TGTGCCTGTCAACAGGGATCCTACGAGCAGTACTTC CACQQGSYEQYF . TRBJ2-7 . TRBV30
TGTGCCAGCAGCCCCCTGGGGAGGCCCTCCTACGAGCAGTACTTC CASSPLGRPSYEQYF . TRBJ2-7 few TRBV7-9
TGCGCCAGCAGTGGAGCCGCGGCAACTAATGAAAAACTGTTTTTT CASSGAAATNEKLFF . TRBJ1-4 few TRBV10-2
TGTGCCAGTAGTTTGGGGCTAAAGGGAGTGGATGAGCAGCTCTTC CASSLGLKGVDEQLF . TRBJ2-1 . TRBV19
TGTGCCAGCAGCCAAGTCGGCCCAGGGGAAGATCAGCCCCAGCATTTT CASSQVGPGEDQPQHF . TRBJ1-5 many TRBV3-1
TGTGCCAGCATTGGACTAGCGAACACCGGGGAGCTGTTTTTT CASIGLANTGELFF TRBD2 TRBJ2-2 many TRBV27
TGTGCCAGTAGTGCCCGGGACAGGGGAATGGAGTTCTTC CASSARDRGMEFF TRBD1 TRBJ2-1 . TRBV19
TGTGCCAGTAGTATTTCGTGGGGAGGAGATACGCAGTATTTT CASSISWGGDTQYF . TRBJ2-3 . TRBV19
TGTGCCAGCAGCCGGGACCAAGAGACCCAGTACTTC CASSRDQETQYF . TRBJ2-5 many TRBV11-2
TGTGCCAGCTCGCGAACTGCCGATACGCAGTATTTT CASSRTADTQYF . TRBJ2-3 many TRBV18
TGTGCCAGCGGCTCCCCGAAGGCTGGCGGGAGGGGAGAGACCCAGTACTTC CASGSPKAGGRGETQYF TRBD2 TRBJ2-5 many TRBV9
TGTGCCAGCACCGGGACAGATGCATCAAGTCAGCCCCAGCATTTT CASTGTDASSQPQHF TRBD1 TRBJ1-5 many TRBV6-1
TGTGCCAGCACTCCTCTGGGAGCGAACACCGGGGAGCTGTTTTTT CASTPLGANTGELFF . TRBJ2-2 many TRBV13
TGTGCCAGCTCACCCGGACTTGATACGCAGTATTTT CASSPGLDTQYF . TRBJ2-3 many TRBV18
TGTGCCAGCATGTTAGCGGGGGCCTACAATGAGCAGTTCTTC CASMLAGAYNEQFF TRBD2 TRBJ2-1 many TRBV27
TGTGCCAGCAGTCCTCTTAGGCACAGGAGGGACTACGAGCAGTACTTC CASSPLRHRRDYEQYF . TRBJ2-7 many TRBV11-2
TGTGCCAGCATCCCAGAGAGTCGGGGAGATGAGCAGTTCTTC CASIPESRGDEQFF . TRBJ2-1 many TRBV27
TGTGCCAGCAGCTCGTTGGTTGGGACGGCCGCTATACAAGAGACCCAGTACTTC CASSSLVGTAAIQETQYF . TRBJ2-5 many TRBV7-9
TGTGCCAGCAGCCAAGTCAGGGGCGGGGGGACCGGGGAGCTGTTTTTT CASSQVRGGGTGELFF TRBD2 TRBJ2-2 few TRBV4-2
TGTGCCAGCAGTCGCCGGGCAGGGTTGACCTACGAGCAGTACTTC CASSRRAGLTYEQYF . TRBJ2-7 . TRBV5-8
TGTGCCAGCAGGCTCCAGGGGCACCAAGAGACCCAGTACTTC CASRLQGHQETQYF . TRBJ2-5 . TRBV2
TGTGCCAGCAGCCAAGGCTTTCTAGCGGGAGGTCCCCACAATGAGCAGTTCTTC CASSQGFLAGGPHNEQFF TRBD2 TRBJ2-1 . TRBV4-2
TGTGCCAGCAGTTTAAGTGCCAGCAGTTTAAGTCAACCAGACTATGGCTACACCTTC CASSLSASSLSQPDYGYTF . TRBJ1-2 . TRBV12-3/TRBV12-4
TGTGCCAGCAGCTCCCAGGAGGCGGGAGGAAGGGCCAAAAACATTCAGTACTTC CASSSQEAGGRAKNIQYF TRBD2 TRBJ2-4 many TRBV11-2
TGTGCCAGCAGTCCGGGACATTATTCACCCCTCCACTTT CASSPGHYSPLHF . TRBJ1-6 many TRBV12-3/TRBV12-4
TGTGCCAGTAGTTCGGGACAGGGGGTAGGGGGCACAGATACGCAGTATTTT CASSSGQGVGGTDTQYF TRBD1 TRBJ2-3 . TRBV19
TGTGCCAGTACAGGACAGGGCTATGGCTACACCTTC CASTGQGYGYTF TRBD1 TRBJ1-2 many TRBV2
TGCAGCGTTAACGACAGGGCAGGAGAGCAGTTCTTC CSVNDRAGEQFF TRBD1 TRBJ2-1 many TRBV29-1
TGTGCCAGCAGCCAAGTTCTGGGGGGCTCTGGAAACACCATATATTTT CASSQVLGGSGNTIYF . TRBJ1-3 . TRBV5-5
TGTGCCAGCAGCTTAGTGGGGAACGGAGAGACCCAGTACTTC CASSLVGNGETQYF . TRBJ2-5 many TRBV7-2
TGTGCAAGCTCCTCCGGGTACGCTTACAATGAGCAGTTCTTC CASSSGYAYNEQFF . TRBJ2-1 many TRBV7-2
TGCGCCAGCAGGCAAGTTTGGGGGGTCCTAAGCAATCAGCCCCAGCATTTT CASRQVWGVLSNQPQHF . TRBJ1-5 . TRBV4-1
TGTGCCAGCAGGCGTACAGCGTCCTCTGGAAACACCATATATTTT CASRRTASSGNTIYF . TRBJ1-3 many TRBV6-1
TGTGCCAGTACCCCGGCACTCTCTGGAAACACCATATATTTT CASTPALSGNTIYF . TRBJ1-3 . TRBV19
TGTGCCAGCAGTGCCCTCGCCTTCAATCAGCCCCAGCATTTT CASSALAFNQPQHF . TRBJ1-5 few TRBV12-3/TRBV12-4
TGTGCCAGCTCGTCTCCCGGGGAGCTGTTTTTT CASSSPGELFF . TRBJ2-2 . TRBV18
TGTGCCAGTAGTACTCCGGGGGAACACTCTGGAAACACCATATATTTT CASSTPGEHSGNTIYF . TRBJ1-3 few TRBV19